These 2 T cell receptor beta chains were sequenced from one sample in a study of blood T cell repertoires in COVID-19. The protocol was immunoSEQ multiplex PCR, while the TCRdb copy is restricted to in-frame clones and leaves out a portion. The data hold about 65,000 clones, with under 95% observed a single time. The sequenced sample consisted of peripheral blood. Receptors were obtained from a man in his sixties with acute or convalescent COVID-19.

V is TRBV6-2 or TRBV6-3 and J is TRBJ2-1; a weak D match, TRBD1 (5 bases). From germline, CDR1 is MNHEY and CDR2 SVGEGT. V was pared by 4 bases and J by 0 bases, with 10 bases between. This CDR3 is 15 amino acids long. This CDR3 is CASSLTASSYNEQFF. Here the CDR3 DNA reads TGTGCCAGCAGTTTGACAGCGAGCTCCTACAATGAGCAGTTCTTC.

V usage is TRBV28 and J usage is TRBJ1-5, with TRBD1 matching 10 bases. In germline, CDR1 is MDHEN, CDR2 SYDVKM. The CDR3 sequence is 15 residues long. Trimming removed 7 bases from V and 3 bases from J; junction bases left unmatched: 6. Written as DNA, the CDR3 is TGTGCCAGCAACCGAAGACAGGGGGCCAATCAGCCCCAGCATTTT. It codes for CASNRRQGANQPQHF.